The following is a T cell receptor beta chain sequence with its context. Germline CDR1 is LNHNV and CDR2 is YYDKDF (reference sequence). The ends were cut back, 0 bases at V and 4 bases at J, with 12 bases in the middle. CDR3 length: 15 amino acids. The sample originates from a study of technical replicates of blood from a handful of donors. Method: immunoSEQ multiplex PCR; TCRdb's copy keeps in-frame clones and lacks some. The repertoire includes tens of thousands of clones, 95% to 98% of them detected once, and about 0.31% sits in the top ten. The rearrangement joins TRBV15 to TRBJ2-5; D gene unclear. The specimen was T cells isolated from PBMCs. This clonotype was obtained from a human donor in good health. The CDR3 sequence is CATSRDLSVIETQYF. In DNA form, the CDR3 reads TGTGCCACCAGCAGAGATCTGTCAGTGATAGAGACCCAGTACTTC. Based on the CDR3 plus reference TRBV15 and TRBJ2-5, the full variable domain is DAMVIQNPRYQVTQFGKPVTLSCSQTLNHNVMYWYQQKSSQAPKLLFHYYDKDFNNEADTPDNFQSRRPNTSFCFLDIRSPGLGDTAMYLCATSRDLSVIETQYFGPGTRLLVL.